This T cell receptor (beta chain) was sequenced in a study of blood T cells in healthy people across ages. For the second PCR, which ran for about 7 to 11 cycles, a sample-barcoded 5' primer and a J-beta primer mix were used. TCRdb re-derived calls from the 5' RACE reads in MiXCR, one entry per CDR3 protein. The sample comprises approximately 800,000 distinct CDR3 sequences, roughly 60% of which are singletons, and 20% to 25% rests with the top ten. V was pared by 2 bases and J by 4 bases, with 14 bases between. The CDR3 has 15 residues. Per the germline V gene, CDR1 is MNHEY and CDR2 is SVGAGI. The specimen was blood. The receptor was derived from a man aged 25-40 years in good health. The V gene is TRBV6-5, the J gene TRBJ1-2; TRBD1 is a possible D gene (5 bases). CDR3 in DNA: TGTGCCAGCAGTTACGGCCAGGGCATTGCCTATGGCTACACCTTC. It is translated as CASSYGQGIAYGYTF.